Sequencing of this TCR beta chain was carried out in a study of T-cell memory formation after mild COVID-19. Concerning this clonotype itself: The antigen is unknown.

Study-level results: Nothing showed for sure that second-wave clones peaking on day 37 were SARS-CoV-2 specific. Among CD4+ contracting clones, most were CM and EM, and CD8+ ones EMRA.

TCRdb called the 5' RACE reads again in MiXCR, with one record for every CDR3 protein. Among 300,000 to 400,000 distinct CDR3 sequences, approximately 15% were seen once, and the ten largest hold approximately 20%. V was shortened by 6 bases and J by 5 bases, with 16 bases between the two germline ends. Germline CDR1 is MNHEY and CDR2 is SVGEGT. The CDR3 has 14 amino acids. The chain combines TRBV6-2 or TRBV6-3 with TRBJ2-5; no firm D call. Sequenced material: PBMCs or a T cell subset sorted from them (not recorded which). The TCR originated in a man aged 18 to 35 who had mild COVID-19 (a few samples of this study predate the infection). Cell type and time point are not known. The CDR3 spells CASSDGSPRETQYF. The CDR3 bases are TGTGCCAGCAGCGACGGAAGCCCCAGGGAGACCCAGTACTTC.